Below, 24 T cell receptor beta chains from the same sample are listed, as sequenced in a study of early T cells in non-severe SARS-CoV-2 infection. A single record per CDR3 protein comes from TCRdb applying MiXCR to the 5' RACE reads. The data contain 80,000 to 95,000 distinct CDR3 sequences, 11% to 15% of them singletons. The specimen sequenced was whole blood. All receptors come from an adult who was a healthcare worker with PCR-confirmed SARS-CoV-2 infection or an uninfected control (not recorded which).

This clonotype was counted a few times. The rearrangement links TRBV10-3 to TRBJ1-4; no clear D. CDR1 is ENHRY and CDR2 is SYGVKD in the germline V gene. Trimming removed 10 bases from V and 0 bases from J, with 12 bases in between. This CDR3 spans 14 amino acids. CDR3 loop: CASGGGATNEKLFF. CDR3 nucleotides: TGTGCCAGCGGTGGCGGCGCAACTAATGAAAAACTGTTTTTT.

Ten or more counts support this clonotype. V gene TRBV6-6 combines with J gene TRBJ1-1; D is unresolved. CDR3 length: 16 amino acids. V lost 7 bases and J 0 bases, leaving 18 bases between the germline ends. The germline CDR1 and CDR2 sequences are MNHNY and SVGAGI (reference sequence). In DNA, the CDR3 is TGTGCCAGCACCTTAACTATGGGCATCATGAACACTGAAGCTTTCTTT. Encoded protein: CASTLTMGIMNTEAFF.

This clonotype appeared many times. The V gene is TRBV7-9, the J gene TRBJ1-1, with a possible D match to TRBD1 (6 bases). CDR1 and CDR2 from the germline V gene are SEHNR and FQNEAQ (reference sequence). V was cut by 0 bases and J by 0 bases, with 14 bases left in between. The CDR3 has 17 residues. CDR3 sequence reads: CASSLALQGPMNTEAFF. The DNA of the CDR3 is TGTGCCAGCAGCTTAGCGCTACAGGGTCCGATGAACACTGAAGCTTTCTTT.

This clonotype was found many times. CDR3: CASSLGRNTEAFF. In nucleotides, the CDR3 is TGTGCCAGCAGCTTAGGACGGAACACTGAAGCTTTCTTT. This chain links TRBV11-3 with TRBJ1-1; unclear D gene. V lost 1 base and J lost 1, with 4 bases in between. Germline loops: CDR1 SGHNT, CDR2 YENEEA. The CDR3 is 13 residues long.

The chain recombines TRBV28 with TRBJ2-6; D gene ambiguous. CDR3 size: 14 residues. Per the germline V gene, CDR1 is MDHEN and CDR2 is SYDVKM. Trimming removed 3 bases from V and 2 bases from J, with 5 bases in between. The CDR3 loop is CASSFRAGANVLTF. CDR3 DNA sequence: TGTGCCAGCAGTTTTAGGGCTGGGGCCAACGTCCTGACTTTC.

The chain carries TRBV5-1 and TRBJ1-4; unclear D gene. Germline CDR1 SGHRS, CDR2 YFSETQ. Trimming took 5 bases from V and 5 from J, leaving 10 bases between them. The CDR3 totals 13 residues. As DNA, the CDR3 is TGCGCCAGCAGTCATGGACGGAATGAAAAACTGTTTTTT. Translation gives CASSHGRNEKLFF.

This rearrangement joins TRBV28 to TRBJ1-2; D remains unclear. CDR1 is MDHEN, CDR2 SYDVKM, per germline. The germline V and J ends were trimmed by 8 bases and 4 bases, with 14 bases remaining between them. The CDR3 loop spans 13 amino acids. CDR3 amino acids: CASHKSGVYGYTF. The CDR3 nucleotides read TGTGCCAGCCATAAGAGTGGGGTCTATGGCTACACCTTC.

This clonotype was seen at least ten times. The chain uses TRBV28 and TRBJ2-3; perhaps D is TRBD1 or TRBD2 (6 bases each). Trimming cost V 3 bases and J 3 bases, with 13 bases left between them. Germline V gene data show CDR1 as MDHEN and CDR2 as SYDVKM. The CDR3 runs 15 residues. The CDR3 region has the DNA TGTGCCAGCAGTTTGTTCGAGGGGGGAACAGATACGCAGTATTTT. The encoded protein is CASSLFEGGTDTQYF.

V and J are TRBV29-1 and TRBJ1-2; D uncertain. V shed 1 base and J shed 2 bases, with 5 bases lying between them. Germline values: CDR1 SQVTM, CDR2 ANQGSEA. This CDR3 is 12 amino acids long. The CDR3 here is CSVEGRNYGYTF. The CDR3 bases are TGCAGCGTTGAAGGCAGAAACTATGGCTACACCTTC. The variable domain in full, with the rest retrieved from reference TRBV29-1 and TRBJ1-2, is SAVISQKPSRDICQRGTSLTIQCQVDSQVTMMFWYRQQPGQSLTLIATANQGSEATYESGFVIDKFPISRPNLTFSTLTVSNMSPEDSSIYLCSVEGRNYGYTFGSGTRLTVV.

Only a few counts were recorded for this clonotype. The J gene is TRBJ1-2, the V gene TRBV7-2, with no clear D. V lost 2 bases and J 3 bases, leaving 19 bases between the germline ends. This CDR3 spans 17 amino acids. Germline CDR1 is SGHTA and CDR2 is FQGNSA. The CDR3 spells CASSLFGVGQVDYGYTF. As DNA, the CDR3 is TGTGCCAGCAGCTTATTTGGTGTAGGGCAGGTGGACTATGGCTACACCTTC.

V usage is TRBV7-9 and J usage is TRBJ2-5, with TRBD1 matching over 7 bases. CDR3 size: 13 residues. Germline V gene lookup returns CDR1 SEHNR and CDR2 FQNEAQ (reference sequence). V lost 5 bases and J lost 5; bases outside the gene matches: 5. The CDR3 sequence: CASSTNRGETQYF. CDR3 DNA: TGTGCCAGCAGCACGAACAGGGGTGAGACCCAGTACTTC.

The V call is TRBV6-6, the J call TRBJ2-1; D might be TRBD1 or TRBD2, each matching 5 bases. Trimming shortened V by 3 bases and J by 2 bases, and 11 bases separated the two germline ends. There are 15 residues in the CDR3. Germline CDR1 reads MNHNY; CDR2 reads SVGAGI (reference sequence). CDR3 coding DNA: TGTGCCAGCAGTTATTGGCCGGGACCCTACAATGAGCAGTTCTTC. Residues: CASSYWPGPYNEQFF.

This clonotype was seen only a few times. The genes are TRBV28 and TRBJ1-1; TRBD1 is a possible D gene (5 bases). CDR1 MDHEN and CDR2 SYDVKM come from the germline V gene. Trimming took off 3 bases at V and 0 bases at J, with 20 bases between the two ends. The CDR3 is 18 amino acids. The CDR3 is CASSLGERILNLNTEAFF. The CDR3 DNA follows: TGTGCCAGCAGTTTGGGGGAACGAATTCTTAACCTGAACACTGAAGCTTTCTTT.

The sample holds many counts of this clonotype. This rearrangement joins TRBV29-1 to TRBJ1-2; no definite D call. Germline V gene sequence: CDR1 SQVTM, CDR2 ANQGSEA. With 4 bases removed from V and 4 bases from J, the gap between germline ends came to 7 bases. This CDR3 region has 11 residues. The CDR3 DNA follows: TGCAGCGTTGCACACCTCTATGGCTACACCTTC. Protein sequence: CSVAHLYGYTF.

CDR3 in DNA: TGTGCCAGCAGCTTAAGGTCAAGAGGCACCGGGGAGCTGTTTTTT. It translates to CASSLRSRGTGELFF. The genes are TRBV7-2 and TRBJ2-2; D is undetermined. The CDR3 contains 15 residues. Germline lookup yields CDR1 SGHTA and CDR2 FQGNSA. Trimming left V 2 bases short and J 4 bases short, with 11 bases between.

This clonotype was counted a few times. The chain employs TRBV5-1 and TRBJ2-3; D is uncertain. The V gene lost 0 bases and the J gene lost 11 bases, with 13 bases spanning the gap. The germline V gene encodes CDR1 SGHRS and CDR2 YFSETQ. This CDR3 has 13 amino acids. In DNA, the CDR3 is TGCGCCAGCAGCTTGGGTGACGGTGGGGTGCAGTATTTT. It codes for CASSLGDGGVQYF.

This clonotype was found many times. This chain links TRBV29-1 with TRBJ1-3, with a tentative D call TRBD1 (5 bases). Trimming shortened V by 8 bases and J by 7 bases, and 12 bases separated the two germline ends. The CDR3 covers 11 residues. Germline CDR1 SQVTM, CDR2 ANQGSEA. In nucleotides, the CDR3 is TGCAGCACACGGAAGGGGAACACCATATATTTT. Protein: CSTRKGNTIYF. The variable domain in full, completed from reference TRBV29-1 and TRBJ1-3, reads SAVISQKPSRDICQRGTSLTIQCQVDSQVTMMFWYRQQPGQSLTLIATANQGSEATYESGFVIDKFPISRPNLTFSTLTVSNMSPEDSSIYLCSTRKGNTIYFGEGSWLTVV.

This clonotype was counted at least ten times. This chain joins TRBV7-9 and TRBJ2-3, with 10 nucleotides matching TRBD2. Trimming took 8 bases from V and 3 from J; bases not matched to a gene: 5. The CDR3 runs 14 residues. CDR1 and CDR2 (germline): SEHNR, FQNEAQ (reference sequence). This CDR3 is CASVLAGFTDTQYF. In DNA form, the CDR3 reads TGTGCCAGCGTACTAGCGGGGTTTACAGATACGCAGTATTTT.

The chain is built from TRBV20-1 and TRBJ2-5, with TRBD2 as a possible D gene (7 bases). The CDR3 is made up of 13 amino acids. V lost 5 bases and J 4 bases, leaving 14 bases between the germline ends. Germline CDR1 and CDR2: DFQATT and SNEGSKA (reference sequence). The CDR3 DNA reads TGCAGTGCTGAGGGGGGGTTCCGAGAGACCCAGTACTTC. Translating it yields CSAEGGFRETQYF.

This clonotype was recorded a few times. The rearrangement joins TRBV28 to TRBJ1-4; D unclear. CDR1 and CDR2 (germline): MDHEN, SYDVKM. The CDR3 loop spans 11 amino acids. Between the trimmed V and J ends, which lost 6 bases and 8 bases, there was a span of 7 bases. The CDR3 region is CASRVLEKLFF. CDR3 DNA sequence: TGTGCCAGCAGGGTGTTGGAAAAACTGTTTTTT.

This clonotype has more than one count but fewer than ten. The chain uses TRBV6-5 and TRBJ1-2, with no clear D. Trimming cost V 0 bases and J 2 bases, with 19 bases left between them. The CDR3 consists of 18 residues. The germline gives CDR1 MNHEY, CDR2 SVGAGI. Here the CDR3 DNA reads TGTGCCAGCAGTTACTCGAAGAGAATCCGAAAGAACAACTATGGCTACACCTTC. Amino acid sequence: CASSYSKRIRKNNYGYTF.

This clonotype was found many times. The rearrangement uses TRBV7-2 and TRBJ2-2; D may be TRBD2 (6 bases). Per germline, CDR1 SGHTA and CDR2 FQGNSA. V was clipped by 5 bases and J by 5 bases, with 21 bases between them. The CDR3 loop spans 17 amino acids. For the CDR3, the DNA is TGTGCCAGCAGCACGACGCTGCTGCGGGGTGGGACCGGGGAGCTGTTTTTT. Its translation is CASSTTLLRGGTGELFF.

This clonotype was seen many times. The chain couples TRBV2 to TRBJ2-7, with D possibly TRBD1 on 6 matching bases. Trimming shortened V by 8 bases and J by 0 bases, and 11 bases separated the two germline ends. CDR1 is SNHLY and CDR2 is FYNNEI in the germline V gene. The CDR3 is 13 amino acids. The CDR3 protein is CASEGVGSYEQYF. DNA of the CDR3: TGTGCCAGCGAGGGGGTTGGCTCCTACGAGCAGTACTTC.

The chain recombines TRBV30 with TRBJ2-7, with D uncertain. CDR1 GTSNPN and CDR2 SVGIG come from the germline V gene (reference sequence). CDR3 length equals 11 residues. V gave up 1 base and J gave up 6 bases, with 7 bases separating them. The CDR3, as DNA: TGTGCCTGGAGTGCTGAATTCGAGCAGTACTTC. Residues: CAWSAEFEQYF. Filled out from reference TRBV30 and TRBJ2-7, the complete variable domain reads SQTIHQWPATLVQPVGSPLSLECTVEGTSNPNLYWYRQAAGRGLQLLFYSVGIGQISSEVPQNLSASRPQDRQFILSSKKLLLSDSGFYLCAWSAEFEQYFGPGTRLTVT.